These 7 T cell receptor beta chains came from one sample sequenced in a study of T cells in Graves' hyperthyroidism and ophthalmopathy. It was RNA transcripts that yielded the amplified TCR beta CDR3 regions. First-round RT-PCR of the TCR CDR3 relied on the HTBI primer set. TCRdb fed the multiplex PCR reads into MiXCR, producing one record per CDR3 protein. The data show around 280,000 distinct CDR3 sequences, roughly 13% seen once. What was sequenced was blood. Receptors were obtained from a woman between 40 and 50 years old with Graves' hyperthyroidism.

This clonotype was observed many times. The V call is TRBV7-8, the J call TRBJ2-3, with TRBD2 matching 12 bases. CDR3 length: 16 amino acids. The J segment lost 7 bases and the V segment lost 5 bases, leaving 10 bases of the junction unmatched. Germline loops: CDR1 SGHVS, CDR2 FQNEAQ. The CDR3, as DNA: TGTGCCAGCAGCCTGACTAGCGGGGGAGCAGGTTATACGCAGTATTTT. This gives the protein CASSLTSGGAGYTQYF.

This clonotype was counted only a few times. The chain links TRBV9 to TRBJ1-5, with D maybe TRBD1 (6 bases). V lost 0 bases and J 9 bases, leaving 13 bases between the germline ends. The CDR3 spans 14 residues. CDR1 is SGDLS, CDR2 YYNGEE, per germline. CDR3: CASSVGDTSVPQHF. The DNA for the CDR3 is TGTGCCAGCAGCGTAGGGGACACCTCCGTGCCCCAGCATTTT.

This clonotype was observed at least ten times. The chain links TRBV12-5 to TRBJ2-6; TRBD1 is a possible D gene (5 bases). The CDR3 length is 14 residues. CDR1 is LGHNT and CDR2 is FRNRAP in the germline V gene. Trimming removed 11 bases from V and 0 bases from J, with 11 bases in between. CDR3 amino acids: CAAAGRSGANVLTF. The CDR3, as DNA: TGTGCTGCCGCAGGGCGCTCTGGGGCCAACGTCCTGACTTTC.

The rearrangement links TRBV2 to TRBJ2-5, with 12 bases lining up with TRBD2. CDR1 and CDR2 (germline): SNHLY, FYNNEI. There are 17 residues in the CDR3. The trim removed 2 bases at V and 4 bases at J, leaving 8 bases unmatched. The CDR3 is CASSEQSSGRAGETQYF. The CDR3 DNA sequence: TGTGCCAGCAGTGAACAGTCTAGCGGGAGGGCCGGAGAGACCCAGTACTTC.

This clonotype came up many times. The genes are TRBV11-2 and TRBJ2-7, with 8 bases identical to TRBD2. Germline CDR1 reads SGHAT; CDR2 reads FQNNGV. Trimming took 2 bases from V and 6 from J; bases not matched to a gene: 6. This CDR3 region has 14 residues. The CDR3: CASSLFGREGEQYF. The CDR3 bases are TGTGCCAGCAGCTTATTCGGGAGGGAAGGCGAGCAGTACTTC.

This clonotype was counted between two and nine times. This rearrangement joins TRBV12-3 or TRBV12-4 to TRBJ2-7; D not resolved. This CDR3 comprises 13 residues. V was clipped by 6 bases and J by 7 bases, with 16 bases between them. DNA of the CDR3: TGTGCCAGCAGCATCCCGAGACAAAAGGAGCAGTACTTC. Translated, it gives CASSIPRQKEQYF.

This clonotype was found many times. The V gene is TRBV10-3, the J gene TRBJ2-1; possibly TRBD1 for D (6 bases). The CDR3 has 13 amino acids. Trimming removed 11 bases at V and 0 bases at J, with 11 bases between. The germline V gene encodes CDR1 ENHRY and CDR2 SYGVKD. The CDR3 bases are TGTGCCGCTATGGACAGCTCCTACAATGAGCAGTTCTTC. It encodes CAAMDSSYNEQFF.